This T cell receptor (beta chain) was recovered during a study of CD8 T cells in Susac syndrome. Germline CDR1 reads DFQATT; CDR2 reads SNEGSKA (reference sequence). V lost 3 bases, J lost 5 bases, and 14 bases stayed unmatched. The CDR3 runs 16 residues. After extraction with the RNeasy kit, roughly 0.5 to 1 ug of the RNA was reverse transcribed using random hexamers. The CDR3 of TCR beta was amplified by immunoSEQ multiplex PCR across 54 Vbeta and 13 Jbeta. Each CDR3 protein gets one entry after TCRdb re-called the immunoSEQ multiplex PCR reads with MiXCR. Of around 170,000 distinct CDR3 sequences listed, over 90% are singletons. TEMRA cells underwent FACS enrichment and CD8+ and CD4+ T cells underwent negative isolation.

Input material: CD8+ T cells from PBMCs. The rearrangement joins TRBV20-1 to TRBJ2-5, with 8 nucleotides matching TRBD2. This sequence originates from a human donor with Susac syndrome. The CDR3 nucleotides read TGCAGTGCTAGGACAGGACTAGCCCGCGAAGGGGAGACCCAGTACTTC. It translates to CSARTGLAREGETQYF.